What follows is one T cell receptor beta chain and its context. What it recognizes is unknown. These data originate in a study of T cell responses to AZD1222 COVID-19 vaccine. Study-level findings and limits: CD4 TCRs linked to vaccination spanned spike, dominating at 160-218 and 743-854.

Method: immunoSEQ multiplex PCR; TCRdb's copy keeps in-frame clones and lacks some. The profile shows some 110,000 clones, about 89% of them singletons. The TCR was taken from an adult in good health. Sample: peripheral blood, taken on day 0 of AZD1222 vaccination.

This CDR3 reads CASSFGGPGPIYGYTF. CDR3 nucleotide sequence: TGTGCCAGCAGCTTTGGGGGGCCCGGTCCTATCTACGGCTACACCTTC. The chain couples TRBV5-4 to TRBJ1-2; possible D gene TRBD1, 6 bases. The CDR3 spans 16 residues. Germline assignment: CDR1 SGHNT and CDR2 YYREEE (reference sequence). The V gene lost 2 bases and the J gene lost 8 bases, with 22 bases spanning the gap.